This TCR beta chain was obtained from a study of T cells after yellow fever vaccination. The CDR3 consists of 17 residues. Germline CDR1 SGHVS, CDR2 FNYEAQ. V was pared by 0 bases and J by 0 bases, with 7 bases of the junction left unmatched. UMIs were added to TCR cDNA along with a universal primer site when it was made by 5'RACE template switching. TCRdb reprocessed the 5' RACE reads via MiXCR and lists one record per CDR3 protein. The profile shows under 400,000 distinct CDR3 sequences, 11% of them singletons. This TCR derives from a young man who received the YFV17D yellow fever vaccine. The chain links TRBV7-6 to TRBJ2-5, with 7 bases matching TRBD2. Sample: PBMCs, taken on the day of the first yellow fever vaccination. The CDR3 region has the DNA TGTGCCAGCAGCTTAGCCCCTCCCCTAGCGGACCAAGAGACCCAGTACTTC. Translation gives CASSLAPPLADQETQYF.